Detailed here is one TCR beta chain. The data were obtained in a study of blood T cell repertoires in COVID-19. Whole-study context: The United States, Italy and Spain supplied acute and convalescent COVID-19 samples.

Per the original methods: Amplification with reference gene primers provided the estimates of nucleated cell counts. Clones were sequenced by immunoSEQ multiplex PCR, and TCRdb holds only the in-frame ones, with some missing. That table supplies the V and J calls and clone size; D and trimming were determined from the DNA. Among 50,000 or so clones listed, approximately 91% were seen once. CDR3 size: 14 residues. V lost 0 bases and J lost 4, with 6 bases in between. The germline V gene encodes CDR1 SGHTA and CDR2 FQGTGA. The clonotype was recovered from a human donor in a cohort sampled during active COVID-19. Input material: peripheral blood. V and J are TRBV7-3 and TRBJ2-2, with D perhaps TRBD2 (5 bases). For the CDR3, the DNA is TGTGCCAGCAGCTTAACTCGGGGCACCGGGGAGCTGTTTTTT. As protein: CASSLTRGTGELFF. Drawing the rest from reference TRBV7-3 and TRBJ2-2, the complete variable domain is GAGVSQTPSNKVTEKGKYVELRCDPISGHTALYWYRQSLGQGPEFLIYFQGTGAADDSGLPNDRFFAVRPEGSVSTLKIQRTERGDSAVYLCASSLTRGTGELFFGEGSRLTVL.